Presented here are 27 T cell receptor beta chains from one specimen sequenced in a study of blood T cells in healthy people across ages. The use of a sample-barcoded 5' primer and a J-beta primer mix characterized a second PCR of about 7 to 12 cycles. From the 5' RACE reads, TCRdb called clonotypes with MiXCR, one entry per CDR3 protein. The data contain about 1.5 million distinct CDR3 sequences, about 45% of them singletons. The specimen was blood. The receptors derive from a young woman in good health.

The genes are TRBV2 and TRBJ1-2; D not certain. CDR1 and CDR2 from the germline V gene are SNHLY and FYNNEI. CDR3 length: 10 residues. The V and J ends lost 8 bases and 4 bases respectively, with 5 bases between them. The CDR3: CASALYGYTF. DNA of the CDR3: TGTGCCAGCGCCCTCTATGGCTACACCTTC.

This clonotype was seen more than once but under ten times. The V call is TRBV18, the J call TRBJ2-5; unclear D gene. This CDR3 has 14 residues. Trimming took 1 base from V and 5 from J, leaving 11 bases between them. CDR1 is KGHSH and CDR2 is LQKENI in the germline V gene. The CDR3 region is CASSPQSSRETQYF. The CDR3 nucleotides read TGTGCCAGCTCACCACAGTCGAGTAGGGAGACCCAGTACTTC.

The CDR3 sequence: CASSDRTGGPETQYF. In nucleotides, the CDR3 is TGTGCCAGCAGTGACCGGACAGGGGGCCCAGAGACCCAGTACTTC. J is TRBJ2-5 and V is TRBV25-1; TRBD1 aligns across 11 bases. With 3 bases clipped from V and 4 bases from J, the junction kept 4 bases outside the gene matches. CDR1 is MGHDK, CDR2 SYGVNS, per germline. CDR3 length equals 15 residues.

This clonotype was found a few times. The chain couples TRBV6-5 to TRBJ1-5; D is ambiguous. V was clipped by 5 bases and J by 1 base, with 9 bases between them. CDR3 length: 14 amino acids. Germline-derived CDR1 and CDR2 are MNHEY and SVGAGI. CDR3 loop: CASSPERSNQPQHF. As DNA, the CDR3 is TGTGCCAGCAGTCCTGAACGGAGCAATCAGCCCCAGCATTTT.

This clonotype was detected only once. A junction end diverges from the germline sequence, so it may reflect a read error. CDR3 sequence reads: CASTLKTVGEQYF. The DNA of the CDR3 is TGCGCCAGCACCTTGAAGACCGTGGGTGAGCAGTACTTC. The V and J genes are TRBV5-1 and TRBJ2-5; D unresolved. This CDR3 is 13 amino acids long. The germline gives CDR1 SGHRS, CDR2 YFSETQ.

The chain is built from TRBV20-1 and TRBJ1-3; weak D call: TRBD1 (5 bases). Trimming removed 3 bases from V and 0 bases from J, with 12 bases in between. CDR1 is DFQATT, CDR2 SNEGSKA, per germline (reference sequence). The CDR3 covers 15 residues. The chain's CDR3 is CSASPRTLSGNTIYF. In DNA, the CDR3 is TGCAGTGCTAGCCCTCGGACACTCTCTGGAAACACCATATATTTT.

This chain joins TRBV20-1 and TRBJ2-5; 7 bases fit TRBD1. The junction had 7 bases not matched to a gene; V was cut back by 0 bases and J by 6 bases. Germline CDR1 DFQATT, CDR2 SNEGSKA (reference sequence). The CDR3 loop spans 14 amino acids. This chain's CDR3 is CSAREQTGSQTQYF. The DNA of the CDR3 is TGCAGTGCTAGAGAACAGACAGGGTCCCAGACCCAGTACTTC.

To note about this clonotype: This may stem from a read error, because a much larger clone lies one nucleotide away. The conserved final phenylalanine or tryptophan is absent from the CDR3, which likely points to a read error. This rearrangement joins TRBV7-2 to TRBJ2-5; TRBD1 agrees at 9 bases. The V gene end was trimmed by 4 bases and the J gene end by 4 bases; junction bases not matched to a gene: 4. Germline CDR1 and CDR2: SGHTA and FQGNSA. This CDR3 contains 14 residues. CDR3 region: CASSSNRGRETQYV. CDR3 coding DNA: TGTGCCAGCAGCTCCAACAGGGGGCGAGAGACCCAGTACGTC.

CDR3 DNA sequence: TGTGCCAGCAGCTTAGAGCTCAGGGGTGAGCAGTTCTTC. This encodes CASSLELRGEQFF. The chain joins TRBV7-3 to TRBJ2-1, with D tentatively TRBD1 (6 bases). CDR3 length: 13 amino acids. The germline V gene encodes CDR1 SGHTA and CDR2 FQGTGA. The ends were cut back, 2 bases at V and 9 bases at J, with 11 bases in the middle.

CDR3 in amino acids: CASSLGANPYNEQFF. The CDR3 DNA reads TGTGCCAGCAGTTTAGGGGCGAACCCGTACAATGAGCAGTTCTTC. The genes are TRBV27 and TRBJ2-1; D perhaps matches TRBD1 (5 bases). Germline-derived CDR1 and CDR2 are MNHEY and SMNVEV (reference sequence). This CDR3 comprises 15 residues. V lost 2 bases, J lost 4 bases, and 12 bases lay in between.

In DNA form, the CDR3 reads TGCAGTGCTAGAGATCCGGGGGGGGCCAAAAACATTCAGTACTTC. It is translated as CSARDPGGAKNIQYF. This chain connects TRBV20-1 to TRBJ2-4; 8 bases are shared with TRBD2. Trimming took 0 bases from V and 1 from J; bases not matched to a gene: 2. Germline loops: CDR1 DFQATT, CDR2 SNEGSKA (reference sequence). This CDR3 region has 15 residues.

This clonotype was picked up a small number of times. The genes are TRBV7-2 and TRBJ2-7, with 10 nucleotides matching TRBD2. The J segment lost 7 bases and the V segment lost 5 bases, leaving 8 bases of the junction unmatched. CDR3 length equals 14 residues. Germline V gene sequence: CDR1 SGHTA, CDR2 FQGNSA. CDR3 region: CASSQTGLATEQYF. Written as DNA, the CDR3 is TGTGCCAGCAGCCAGACGGGACTAGCGACAGAGCAGTACTTC.

This chain links TRBV12-3 or TRBV12-4 with TRBJ2-5; D unclear. The V and J ends lost 0 bases and 3 bases respectively, with 5 bases between them. The CDR3 runs to 13 residues. The CDR3, as DNA: TGTGCCAGCAGTTTAGCATCGAAAGAGACCCAGTACTTC. Amino acid sequence: CASSLASKETQYF.

The rearrangement joins TRBV6-1 to TRBJ1-1, with D uncertain. The CDR3 is made up of 13 amino acids. The V end lost 6 bases, the J end lost 3 bases, and 11 bases lay between the germline ends. Germline CDR1 reads MNHNS; CDR2 reads SASEGT. CDR3 region: CASRVEAHTEAFF. CDR3 DNA: TGTGCCAGCAGAGTGGAGGCTCACACTGAAGCTTTCTTT.

CDR3 DNA: TGTGCCAGCAGCAAAGAGGGGGGTAGCGGGAGGGCCTTCTACTTC. The encoded protein is CASSKEGGSGRAFYF. J is TRBJ2-7 and V is TRBV21-1; TRBD2 is the table's D call and was not checked against the DNA. TRBV21-1 has pseudogene status. The CDR3 length is 15 residues.

This clonotype was observed a few times. V gene TRBV25-1 combines with J gene TRBJ2-3; TRBD2 might be the D (5 bases). Germline-derived CDR1 and CDR2 are MGHDK and SYGVNS. CDR3 length equals 14 residues. Trimming pared 6 bases from V and 0 bases from J, leaving 10 bases between. The CDR3 protein is CASRGSASTDTQYF. The CDR3 DNA reads TGTGCCAGCAGAGGGAGCGCTAGCACAGATACGCAGTATTTT.

This clonotype occurred a few times. V usage is TRBV7-9 and J usage is TRBJ1-4, with a weak D call TRBD1 (5 bases). Germline CDR1 and CDR2: SEHNR and FQNEAQ (reference sequence). V was cut by 5 bases and J by 3 bases, with 10 bases left in between. This CDR3 is 14 amino acids long. CDR3 in amino acids: CASSQTRANEKLFF. The CDR3 nucleotides read TGTGCCAGCAGCCAAACCAGGGCTAATGAAAAACTGTTTTTT.

The chain has TRBV9 and TRBJ1-6; D remains unclear. CDR1 is SGDLS and CDR2 is YYNGEE in the germline V gene. The germline V and J ends were trimmed by 0 bases and 0 bases, with 7 bases remaining between them. The CDR3 extends over 16 amino acids. The CDR3 protein is CASSVGPRSYNSPLHF. For the CDR3, the DNA is TGTGCCAGCAGCGTAGGACCGCGCTCCTATAATTCACCCCTCCACTTT.

This sequence joins TRBV4-1 and TRBJ2-2; no reliable D call. Trimming removed 1 base at V and 7 bases at J, with 7 bases between. The V gene's germline CDR1 is MGHRA and CDR2 YSYEKL. This CDR3 contains 13 residues. CDR3 nucleotides: TGCGCCAGCAGCCAAGTGGCGCTCGGGGAGCTGTTTTTT. This sequence encodes CASSQVALGELFF.

This clonotype has a handful of counts. The CDR3 coding sequence is TGTGCCAGCAGCTCGAGAACCGGGACAGACTATGGCTACACCTTC. Amino acid sequence: CASSSRTGTDYGYTF. This sequence joins TRBV7-9 and TRBJ1-2; 7 bases line up with TRBD1. CDR3 length: 15 residues. V shed 4 bases, J shed 3 bases, and the junction held 8 bases outside the gene matches. Germline CDR1 and CDR2: SEHNR and FQNEAQ (reference sequence).

Ten or more counts support this clonotype. The chain carries TRBV29-1 and TRBJ2-1, with no clear D. This CDR3 comprises 13 residues. The germline gives CDR1 SQVTM, CDR2 ANQGSEA. Trimming took 2 bases from V and 9 from J, leaving 14 bases between them. This CDR3 is CSVEQALVGEQFF. CDR3 DNA: TGCAGCGTTGAACAGGCTTTAGTCGGTGAGCAGTTCTTC.

This clonotype was seen only a few times. The CDR3 DNA reads TGCAGCGCAAACAGGGCCTTAGTAGACTTGAACACTGAAGCTTTCTTT. This sequence encodes CSANRALVDLNTEAFF. The rearrangement joins TRBV29-1 to TRBJ1-1; D perhaps matches TRBD1 (6 bases). CDR1 SQVTM and CDR2 ANQGSEA come from the germline V gene. This CDR3 is 16 amino acids long. V dropped 7 bases and J dropped 0 bases, with 21 bases sitting between them.

The CDR3 here is CASSLVPDLAEAFF. The CDR3 nucleotides are TGTGCCAGCAGCTTAGTTCCAGATTTGGCTGAAGCTTTCTTT. The gene calls are TRBV11-2 and TRBJ1-1; D is unresolved. The V gene lost 1 base and the J gene lost 6 bases, with 12 bases spanning the gap. CDR1 is SGHAT, CDR2 FQNNGV, per germline. The CDR3 is made up of 14 amino acids.

V and J are TRBV18 and TRBJ1-6; D is ambiguous. Per germline, CDR1 KGHSH and CDR2 LQKENI. The CDR3 loop spans 14 amino acids. Trimming cost V 2 bases and J 7 bases, with 9 bases left between them. Here the CDR3 reads CASSPITENSPLHF. The DNA for the CDR3 is TGTGCCAGCTCACCAATCACAGAAAATTCACCCCTCCACTTT.

This rearrangement joins TRBV29-1 to TRBJ1-5; 10 nucleotides match TRBD1. Germline assignment: CDR1 SQVTM and CDR2 ANQGSEA. The CDR3 extends over 13 amino acids. V was pared by 5 bases and J by 4 bases, with 2 bases of the junction left unmatched. The CDR3 DNA follows: TGCAGCGTTCCGGGACAGGGGAATCAGCCCCAGCATTTT. This codes for CSVPGQGNQPQHF. Variable domain in full (rest from reference TRBV29-1 and TRBJ1-5): SAVISQKPSRDICQRGTSLTIQCQVDSQVTMMFWYRQQPGQSLTLIATANQGSEATYESGFVIDKFPISRPNLTFSTLTVSNMSPEDSSIYLCSVPGQGNQPQHFGDGTRLSIL.

This rearrangement joins TRBV11-2 to TRBJ2-1, with D uncertain. The V end lost 0 bases, the J end lost 7 bases, and 13 bases lay between the germline ends. CDR3 length: 15 amino acids. The germline V gene has CDR1 SGHAT and CDR2 FQNNGV. The CDR3 reads CASSLDPAVGNEQFF. CDR3 nucleotides: TGTGCCAGCAGCTTAGATCCCGCGGTGGGGAATGAGCAGTTCTTC.

This clonotype has just a few counts. The chain carries TRBV12-3 or TRBV12-4 and TRBJ2-1; 8 bases line up with TRBD1. This CDR3 is 16 amino acids long. Trimming took 8 bases from V and 8 from J; bases not matched to a gene: 17. The CDR3 DNA is TGTGCCAGCGCTACGGGGCAACGGACAGGGAACGATGAGCAGTTCTTC. Translation gives CASATGQRTGNDEQFF.